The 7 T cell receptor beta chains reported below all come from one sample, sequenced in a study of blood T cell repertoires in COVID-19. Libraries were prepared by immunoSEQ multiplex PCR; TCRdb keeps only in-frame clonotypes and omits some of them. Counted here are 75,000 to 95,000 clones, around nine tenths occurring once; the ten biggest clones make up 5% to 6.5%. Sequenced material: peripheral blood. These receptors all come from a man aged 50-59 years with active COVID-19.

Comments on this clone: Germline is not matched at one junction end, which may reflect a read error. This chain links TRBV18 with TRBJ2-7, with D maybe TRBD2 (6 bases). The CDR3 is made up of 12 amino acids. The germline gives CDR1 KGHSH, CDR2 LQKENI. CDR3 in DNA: TGTGCCAGCTCACCCCGGGGGTGGGAACTGGACTTC. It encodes CASSPRGWELDF.

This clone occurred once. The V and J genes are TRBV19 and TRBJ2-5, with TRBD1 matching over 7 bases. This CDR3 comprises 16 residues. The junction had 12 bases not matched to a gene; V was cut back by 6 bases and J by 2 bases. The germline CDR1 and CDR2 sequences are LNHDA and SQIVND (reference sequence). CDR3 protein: CASRRQGPPLQETQYF. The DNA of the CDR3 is TGTGCCAGTAGGAGACAGGGTCCCCCTTTACAAGAGACCCAGTACTTC.

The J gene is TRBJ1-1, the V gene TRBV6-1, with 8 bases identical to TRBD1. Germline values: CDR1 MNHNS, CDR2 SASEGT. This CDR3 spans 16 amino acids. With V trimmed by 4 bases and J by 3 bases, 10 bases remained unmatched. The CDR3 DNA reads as TGTGCCAGCAGTGCAAACACAGGGGGAAGGGACACTGAAGCTTTCTTT. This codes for CASSANTGGRDTEAFF.

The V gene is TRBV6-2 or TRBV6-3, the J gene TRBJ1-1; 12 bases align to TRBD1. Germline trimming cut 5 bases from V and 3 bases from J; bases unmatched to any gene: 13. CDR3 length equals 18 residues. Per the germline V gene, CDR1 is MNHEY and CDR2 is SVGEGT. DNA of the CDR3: TGTGCCAGCAGTGCCCAACCGGGACAGGGGGCTAAGTACACTGAAGCTTTCTTT. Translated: CASSAQPGQGAKYTEAFF.

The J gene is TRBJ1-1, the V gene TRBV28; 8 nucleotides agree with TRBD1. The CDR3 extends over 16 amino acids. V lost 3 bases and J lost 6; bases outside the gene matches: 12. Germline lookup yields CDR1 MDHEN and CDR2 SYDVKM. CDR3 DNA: TGTGCCAGCAGTTTTCGCCCTGGACAGGGAGGGGCTGAAGCTTTCTTT. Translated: CASSFRPGQGGAEAFF.

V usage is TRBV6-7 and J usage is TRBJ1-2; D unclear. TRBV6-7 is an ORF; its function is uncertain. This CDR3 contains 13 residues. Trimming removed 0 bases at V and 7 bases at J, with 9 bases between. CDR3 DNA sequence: TGTGCCAGCAGTTACTCGACAAAACGTGGCTACACCTTC. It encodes CASSYSTKRGYTF.

The CDR3 DNA reads TGTGCCAGCAGCGTGGGACTAGCGGGCCGCTCCTACAATGAGCAGTTCTTC. It specifies CASSVGLAGRSYNEQFF. The chain combines TRBV9 with TRBJ2-1, with 12 bases lining up with TRBD2. There are 17 residues in the CDR3. The germline CDR1 and CDR2 sequences are SGDLS and YYNGEE. The trim removed 2 bases at V and 0 bases at J, leaving 3 bases unmatched.